A single sample gave rise to the 19 T cell receptor beta chains below, sequenced in a study of identical twins (dated by TCRdb to the mid-2010s). The library was made by 5' RACE. TCRdb lists the instrument as Illumina HiSeq 2000. TCRdb reran the public reads through fastp at Q25 and MiXCR, keeping productive beta chains. Every entry covers one CDR3 protein and lists the most common genes and DNA from its rows. The sample includes approximately 230,000 distinct CDR3 sequences, with around 15% observed a single time. Around 9% of the sample is in the top ten clones. Material for sequencing was memory (CD45RO+) T cells sorted from blood. The cell subset or site label, read with the paper, signifies: CD45RO+ enriched T cells. The receptors shown here come from a woman younger than 30 in good health.

This clonotype appeared a few times. The chain recombines TRBV6-5 with TRBJ2-1; 13 positions agree with TRBD2. Germline values: CDR1 MNHEY, CDR2 SVGAGI. The ends lost 2 bases at V and 8 bases at J; junction bases unmatched: 9. CDR3 size: 17 residues. DNA for the CDR3: TGTGCCAGCAGTTACCCTCCGGGACTAGCGGGATTCGATGAGCAGTTCTTC. It specifies CASSYPPGLAGFDEQFF.

This clonotype was recorded a few times. The V call is TRBV24-1, the J call TRBJ2-2; D might be TRBD2 (5 bases). Trimming stripped 6 bases from V and 4 bases from J, with 8 bases between. The CDR3 spans 13 residues. Germline V lookup: CDR1 KGHDR, CDR2 SFDVKD. The CDR3 reads CATSSGFTGELFF. CDR3 DNA: TGTGCCACCAGTAGCGGATTCACCGGGGAGCTGTTTTTT.

This clonotype came up a few times. This chain links TRBV7-8 with TRBJ2-2, with D perhaps TRBD2 (6 bases). Trimming left V 1 base short and J 4 bases short, with 10 bases between. Germline CDR1 SGHVS, CDR2 FQNEAQ. The CDR3 consists of 15 residues. CDR3 nucleotide sequence: TGTGCCAGCAGCTTAGTTCCCGGGGGCACCGGGGAGCTGTTTTTT. The encoded protein is CASSLVPGGTGELFF. The whole variable domain, remainder taken from reference TRBV7-8 and TRBJ2-2, is GAGVSQSPRYKVAKRGQDVALRCDPISGHVSLFWYQQALGQGPEFLTYFQNEAQLDKSGLPSDRFFAERPEGSVSTLKIQRTQQEDSAVYLCASSLVPGGTGELFFGEGSRLTVL.

The genes are TRBV11-2 and TRBJ2-1; 10 bases map to TRBD2. Germline V gives CDR1 SGHAT, CDR2 FQNNGV. With 0 bases clipped from V and 9 bases from J, the junction kept 5 bases outside the gene matches. This CDR3 has 15 residues. The CDR3 is CASSLELAGTSEQFF. In DNA form, the CDR3 reads TGTGCCAGCAGCTTAGAACTAGCGGGGACCAGTGAGCAGTTCTTC.

This clonotype was seen at least ten times. The gene calls are TRBV12-3 or TRBV12-4 and TRBJ1-4; no definite D call. Between the trimmed V and J ends, which lost 2 bases and 5 bases, there was a span of 3 bases. This CDR3 has 12 residues. CDR3 protein: CASSLRNEKLFF. The DNA for the CDR3 is TGTGCCAGCAGTTTACGGAATGAAAAACTGTTTTTT.

This clonotype has a handful of counts. The V and J genes are TRBV7-6 and TRBJ2-5, with D perhaps matching TRBD1 (6 bases). Trimming shortened V by 7 bases and J by 9 bases, and 24 bases separated the two germline ends. The CDR3 covers 15 residues. CDR1 SGHVS and CDR2 FNYEAQ come from the germline V gene. The CDR3 spells CASTLAQGVGAAQYF. The CDR3 nucleotides are TGTGCCAGCACCCTGGCACAGGGTGTAGGAGCGGCCCAGTACTTC.

The J gene is TRBJ2-7, the V gene TRBV20-1, with 10 nucleotides matching TRBD2. Trimming took 6 bases from V and 0 from J; bases not matched to a gene: 5. Per the germline V gene, CDR1 is DFQATT and CDR2 is SNEGSKA (reference sequence). The CDR3 length is 14 residues. The CDR3 spells CSASTSGSSYEQYF. The DNA of the CDR3 is TGCAGTGCCTCGACTAGCGGGTCCTCCTACGAGCAGTACTTC.

Many counts were recorded for this clonotype. This rearrangement joins TRBV7-9 to TRBJ2-7, with D unresolved. Trimming took off 5 bases at V and 1 base at J, with 15 bases between the two ends. Germline CDR1 is SEHNR and CDR2 is FQNEAQ (reference sequence). The CDR3 is 15 residues long. The CDR3: CASSPTGSPSYEQYF. The CDR3 DNA is TGTGCCAGCAGCCCAACCGGGTCTCCTTCCTACGAGCAGTACTTC.

The chain has TRBV4-1 and TRBJ2-7; 8 bases map to TRBD2. With 3 bases clipped from V and 6 bases from J, the junction kept 10 bases outside the gene matches. The CDR3 has 15 amino acids. CDR1 is MGHRA, CDR2 YSYEKL, per germline. The CDR3 bases are TGCGCCAGCAGCCATGCCGGGAGGGGAGGCGGCGAGCAGTACTTC. Residues: CASSHAGRGGGEQYF.

This clonotype was observed at least ten times. This chain connects TRBV5-1 to TRBJ2-1; D might be TRBD2 (7 bases). From germline, CDR1 is SGHRS and CDR2 YFSETQ. The V end lost 2 bases, the J end lost 6 bases, and 12 bases lay between the germline ends. CDR3 size: 14 residues. In nucleotides, the CDR3 is TGCGCCAGCAGCTTACCCGGGGGGCTCAATGAGCAGTTCTTC. This encodes CASSLPGGLNEQFF.

The rearrangement links TRBV2 to TRBJ1-5, with 9 bases fitting TRBD1. This CDR3 contains 15 residues. Germline CDR1 is SNHLY and CDR2 is FYNNEI. The junction had 6 bases not matched to a gene; V was cut back by 4 bases and J by 5 bases. The CDR3 loop reads CASSANRGPYQPQHF. CDR3 nucleotides: TGTGCCAGCAGTGCCAACAGGGGGCCCTATCAGCCCCAGCATTTT.

This clonotype has just a few counts. The rearrangement links TRBV6-2 or TRBV6-3 to TRBJ1-5, with 7 nucleotides matching TRBD1. V shed 5 bases, J shed 1 base, and the junction held 20 bases outside the gene matches. Germline-derived CDR1 and CDR2 are MNHEY and SVGEGT. The CDR3 is made up of 20 amino acids. CDR3 protein: CASSRRFFGTAMGSNQPQHF. In DNA form, the CDR3 reads TGTGCCAGCAGTAGGCGTTTTTTTGGGACAGCCATGGGAAGCAATCAGCCCCAGCATTTT.

This clonotype was counted ten times or more. The chain joins TRBV5-1 to TRBJ2-2, with no clear D. Germline CDR1 is SGHRS and CDR2 is YFSETQ. Deletions cut 5 bases from V and 5 bases from J, with 16 bases between. The CDR3 length is 15 residues. The chain's CDR3 is CASSPNWATTGELFF. Written as DNA, the CDR3 is TGCGCCAGCAGTCCGAATTGGGCTACGACCGGGGAGCTGTTTTTT.

The chain is built from TRBV11-2 and TRBJ2-2; tentatively, D is TRBD1 or TRBD2 (5 bases each). Germline V gene sequence: CDR1 SGHAT, CDR2 FQNNGV. The ends were cut back, 2 bases at V and 4 bases at J, with 14 bases in the middle. CDR3 size: 16 residues. The CDR3 DNA sequence: TGTGCCAGCAGCTTAATAGGATATGGGGGCACCGGGGAGCTGTTTTTT. Protein product: CASSLIGYGGTGELFF.

The CDR3 DNA reads as TGTGCCAGCAGCTCGGACAAGTCGTATTCACCCCTCCACTTT. Residues: CASSSDKSYSPLHF. The V call is TRBV7-8, the J call TRBJ1-6; D is possibly TRBD1 (5 bases). CDR1 and CDR2 from the germline V gene are SGHVS and FQNEAQ. The V end was cut by 4 bases, the J end by 8 bases, with 12 bases between. The CDR3 runs 14 residues.

The J gene is TRBJ2-1, the V gene TRBV23-1; 7 nucleotides match TRBD1. TRBV23-1 is known as an ORF, though its function is uncertain. The CDR3 loop spans 17 amino acids. Unmatched junction bases numbered 5, after V lost 0 bases and J lost 0 bases. The CDR3 nucleotides read TGCGCCAGCAGTCAATCGGGGACAGTCCCCTCCTACAATGAGCAGTTCTTC. Translating it yields CASSQSGTVPSYNEQFF.

The sample holds many counts of this clonotype. The chain recombines TRBV5-1 with TRBJ1-1; weak D call: TRBD1 (5 bases). Germline V gene lookup returns CDR1 SGHRS and CDR2 YFSETQ. The CDR3 covers 13 residues. Trimming removed 3 bases from V and 3 bases from J, with 9 bases in between. This CDR3 reads CASSSEQDTEAFF. In DNA form, the CDR3 reads TGCGCCAGCAGCTCCGAACAGGACACTGAAGCTTTCTTT.

The rearrangement joins TRBV20-1 to TRBJ1-1, with a weak D call TRBD1 (5 bases). The CDR3 is made up of 13 amino acids. V gave up 1 base and J gave up 4 bases, with 10 bases separating them. Germline V gene data show CDR1 as DFQATT and CDR2 as SNEGSKA (reference sequence). CDR3 DNA: TGCAGTGCTAGAGTGTGGGGCGGCACTGAAGCTTTCTTT. As protein: CSARVWGGTEAFF.

This clonotype was found a few times. This CDR3 is CASSPSGGIDTEAFF. CDR3 nucleotide sequence: TGTGCCAGCAGCCCCTCAGGGGGTATAGACACTGAAGCTTTCTTT. This chain joins TRBV7-6 and TRBJ1-1; 7 bases match TRBD1. V was pared by 5 bases and J by 3 bases, with 9 bases of the junction left unmatched. In germline, CDR1 is SGHVS, CDR2 FNYEAQ. The CDR3 runs 15 residues.